This TCR beta chain was sequenced for a study of yellow fever vaccine responses in identical twins. Whole-study findings and limits: In identical twins, vaccine T cell responses appeared partly shared and partly individual.

MiXCR, run by TCRdb on the RT-PCR reads, gives a single entry per CDR3 protein. The data show 2,000 or so distinct CDR3 sequences, approximately 32% seen once. About this clonotype itself: Its antigen remains unknown.

Germline V CDR1 and CDR2: MRHNA, SNTAGT. CDR3 length: 16 amino acids. V gave up 0 bases and J gave up 6 bases, with 17 bases separating them. The V gene is TRBV6-4, the J gene TRBJ1-2; a weak D match, TRBD1 (6 bases). This clonotype originated in a woman aged 18-29 years who received the yellow fever vaccine. The sequencing here drew on T cells from blood (PBMCs), unsorted or a sorted subset (not recorded which), taken before or after yellow fever vaccination (not recorded which). The CDR3 sequence is CASSDSGSGESNGYTF. In nucleotides, the CDR3 is TGTGCCAGCAGTGACTCAGGCTCAGGGGAATCTAATGGCTACACCTTC.